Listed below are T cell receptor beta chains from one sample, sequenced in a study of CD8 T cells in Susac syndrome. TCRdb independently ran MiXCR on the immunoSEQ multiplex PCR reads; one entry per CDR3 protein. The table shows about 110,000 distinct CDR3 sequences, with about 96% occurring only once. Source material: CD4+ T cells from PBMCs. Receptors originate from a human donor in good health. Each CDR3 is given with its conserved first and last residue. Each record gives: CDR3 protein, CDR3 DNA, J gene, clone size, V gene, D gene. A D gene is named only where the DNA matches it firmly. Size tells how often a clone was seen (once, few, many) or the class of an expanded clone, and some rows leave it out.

CDR3: CASSFKGADTQYF
DNA: TGTGCCAGCAGTTTTAAGGGGGCAGATACGCAGTATTTT
J: TRBJ2-3
size: .
V: TRBV12-3/TRBV12-4
D: .

CDR3: CAISEVGGNTEAFF
DNA: TGTGCCATCAGTGAAGTTGGGGGGAACACTGAAGCTTTCTTT
J: TRBJ1-1
size: .
V: TRBV10-3
D: .

CDR3: CASTTRPHEQYF
DNA: TGTGCCAGTACGACTAGACCCCACGAGCAGTACTTC
J: TRBJ2-7
size: once
V: TRBV6-2/TRBV6-3
D: .

CDR3: CASSFQRVGGQETQYF
DNA: TGTGCCAGCAGTTTCCAGAGAGTTGGCGGCCAAGAGACCCAGTACTTC
J: TRBJ2-5
size: .
V: TRBV28
D: .

CDR3: CASSQTRQGAIGQYF
DNA: TGTGCCAGCAGCCAAACGCGACAGGGGGCGATAGGGCAGTACTTC
J: TRBJ2-7
size: once
V: TRBV14
D: TRBD1

CDR3: CASSLALAGNNEQFF
DNA: TGTGCCAGCAGCTTAGCACTAGCGGGGAACAATGAGCAGTTCTTC
J: TRBJ2-1
size: .
V: TRBV7-2
D: TRBD2

CDR3: CAWSGTVIETQYF
DNA: TGTGCCTGGAGCGGCACAGTCATTGAGACCCAGTACTTC
J: TRBJ2-5
size: .
V: TRBV30
D: .

CDR3: CASSRGGVDGELFF
DNA: TGTGCCAGCAGCCGTGGGGGGGTCGACGGGGAGCTGTTTTTT
J: TRBJ2-2
size: .
V: TRBV5-4
D: TRBD2

CDR3: CASSLGGLGTDTQYF
DNA: TGTGCCAGCAGTCTCGGGGGCCTGGGGACAGATACGCAGTATTTT
J: TRBJ2-3
size: .
V: TRBV27
D: .

CDR3: CASSEYLETQYF
DNA: TGCGCCAGCAGTGAATATTTGGAGACCCAGTACTTC
J: TRBJ2-5
size: .
V: TRBV5-1
D: .

CDR3: CSVGGGDNGYTF
DNA: TGCAGCGTGGGGGGGGGAGACAATGGCTACACCTTC
J: TRBJ1-2
size: once
V: TRBV29-1
D: .

CDR3: CSARPRQVYEQYF
DNA: TGCAGTGCCCGTCCCCGACAGGTCTACGAGCAGTACTTC
J: TRBJ2-7
size: .
V: TRBV20-1
D: .

CDR3: CATAGGDTQYF
DNA: TGTGCCACGGCGGGAGGTGATACGCAGTATTTT
J: TRBJ2-3
size: .
V: TRBV24-1
D: TRBD2

CDR3: CASSGVMESSYNSPLHF
DNA: TGTGCCAGCAGTGGGGTAATGGAAAGCTCCTATAATTCACCCCTCCACTTT
J: TRBJ1-6
size: .
V: TRBV6-1
D: .

CDR3: CASSSGTSGGLSTDTQYF
DNA: TGTGCCAGCAGCTCGGGGACTAGCGGGGGGCTTAGCACAGATACGCAGTATTTT
J: TRBJ2-3
size: .
V: TRBV5-4
D: TRBD2

CDR3: CASTSTDTQYF
DNA: TGTGCCAGCACTAGCACAGATACGCAGTATTTT
J: TRBJ2-3
size: .
V: TRBV30
D: .

CDR3: CASSEESREPCLF
DNA: TGTGCCAGCAGTGAAGAATCCAGGGAACCCTGCCTCTTT
J: TRBJ1-1
size: .
V: TRBV2
D: .

CDR3: CASSQDRGSYEQYF
DNA: TGTGCCAGCAGCCAAGATAGGGGGTCCTACGAGCAGTACTTC
J: TRBJ2-7
size: .
V: TRBV3-1
D: .

CDR3: CASSLGGTSSADTQYF
DNA: TGTGCCAGCAGTTTAGGCGGGACTAGCTCGGCAGATACGCAGTATTTT
J: TRBJ2-3
size: .
V: TRBV12-3/TRBV12-4
D: TRBD2

CDR3: CASSLSPGYTSTDTQYF
DNA: TGTGCCAGCAGCTTGTCGCCTGGGTACACTAGCACAGATACGCAGTATTTT
J: TRBJ2-3
size: .
V: TRBV5-6
D: .

CDR3: CASSSGLAPDTQYF
DNA: TGTGCCAGCAGCTCGGGACTAGCCCCAGATACGCAGTATTTT
J: TRBJ2-3
size: .
V: TRBV7-2
D: TRBD2

CDR3: CSASWSWETQYF
DNA: TGCAGTGCTAGTTGGTCTTGGGAGACCCAGTACTTC
J: TRBJ2-5
size: once
V: TRBV20-1
D: .

CDR3: CASSQDGSAGVPYEQYF
DNA: TGTGCCAGCAGCCAAGACGGGTCAGCGGGAGTTCCTTACGAGCAGTACTTC
J: TRBJ2-7
size: .
V: TRBV4-2
D: TRBD2

CDR3: CASSQARGSSGANVLTF
DNA: TGCGCCAGCAGCCAAGCCCGCGGGTCCTCTGGGGCCAACGTCCTGACTTTC
J: TRBJ2-6
size: once
V: TRBV4-3
D: .

CDR3: CASRQGPSSGANVLTF
DNA: TGCGCCAGCAGACAGGGCCCTAGTTCTGGGGCCAACGTCCTGACTTTC
J: TRBJ2-6
size: .
V: TRBV5-1
D: .

CDR3: CASSPPIPDREQYF
DNA: TGTGCCAGCTCACCACCTATCCCCGATCGCGAGCAGTACTTC
J: TRBJ2-7
size: .
V: TRBV18
D: .

CDR3: CASRTIQGSQETQYF
DNA: TGTGCCAGCAGGACCATCCAGGGGAGCCAAGAGACCCAGTACTTC
J: TRBJ2-5
size: .
V: TRBV11-2
D: .

CDR3: CASSPPIASEAKNIQYF
DNA: TGTGCCAGCTCACCACCTATAGCGAGTGAGGCCAAAAACATTCAGTACTTC
J: TRBJ2-4
size: .
V: TRBV18
D: .

CDR3: CSASGGPSYEQYF
DNA: TGCAGTGCTAGTGGGGGACCGTCCTACGAGCAGTACTTC
J: TRBJ2-7
size: .
V: TRBV20-1
D: .

CDR3: CASSRETSGTSNIQYF
DNA: TGCGCCAGCAGCCGAGAGACTAGCGGGACGTCAAACATTCAGTACTTC
J: TRBJ2-4
size: .
V: TRBV4-1
D: TRBD2

CDR3: CASSGQGSPLGYTF
DNA: TGTGCCAGCAGCGGACAGGGATCTCCCCTTGGCTACACCTTC
J: TRBJ1-2
size: .
V: TRBV5-4
D: TRBD1

CDR3: CASSELRDSANTDTQYF
DNA: TGTGCCAGCAGTGAATTGAGAGACTCCGCCAACACAGATACGCAGTATTTT
J: TRBJ2-3
size: .
V: TRBV25-1
D: .

CDR3: CASRTPRGETQYF
DNA: TGCGCCAGCCGAACTCCGAGGGGAGAGACCCAGTACTTC
J: TRBJ2-5
size: .
V: TRBV5-1
D: .

CDR3: CASSEGQLYGYTF
DNA: TGTGCCAGCAGCGAGGGCCAGCTATATGGCTACACCTTC
J: TRBJ1-2
size: once
V: TRBV6-6
D: .

CDR3: CASRTRGQANSPLHF
DNA: TGTGCCAGCAGAACCCGGGGACAGGCGAATTCACCCCTCCACTTT
J: TRBJ1-6
size: .
V: TRBV28
D: TRBD1

CDR3: CASRRDPGGNTIYF
DNA: TGTGCCAGCAGGCGGGACCCGGGAGGAAACACCATATATTTT
J: TRBJ1-3
size: .
V: TRBV27
D: .

CDR3: CASSLGANTGELFF
DNA: TGTGCCAGCAGTTTGGGGGCGAACACCGGGGAGCTGTTTTTT
J: TRBJ2-2
size: .
V: TRBV27
D: .

CDR3: CASSPGTRLRVYF
DNA: TGTGCCAGCAGCCCCGGGACTCGCCTCCGGGTATACTTC
J: TRBJ2-4
size: .
V: TRBV11-2
D: .

CDR3: CAWTGGEAQYF
DNA: TGTGCCTGGACGGGCGGGGAGGCCCAGTACTTC
J: TRBJ2-5
size: .
V: TRBV30
D: .

CDR3: CATRGANTEAFF
DNA: TGTGCCACTAGGGGGGCGAACACTGAAGCTTTCTTT
J: TRBJ1-1
size: .
V: TRBV24-1
D: .

CDR3: CASSQEGAGAQYF
DNA: TGCGCCAGCAGCCAAGAGGGCGCCGGGGCGCAGTATTTT
J: TRBJ2-3
size: .
V: TRBV4-3
D: .